This T cell receptor beta chain is drawn from a study of T cells in Graves' hyperthyroidism and ophthalmopathy. Overall study: The authors collected peripheral blood at initial diagnosis, before any treatment. The study's findings and limits: Ophthalmopathy could be told apart from stable hyperthyroidism with a 13 V-J model.

The ends were cut back, 3 bases at V and 7 bases at J, with 10 bases in the middle. CDR3 length: 13 residues. Germline CDR1 is SNHLY and CDR2 is FYNNEI. The source material, RNA transcripts, was used to amplify TCR beta CDR3 regions. The primer set for the first-round RT-PCR of the TCR CDR3 was HTBI. Each CDR3 protein is one row after TCRdb ran MiXCR on the multiplex PCR reads. The profile shows under 300,000 distinct CDR3 sequences, 20% to 25% of them singletons. This clonotype showed up many times. The target antigen is unknown. Thyroid ultrasound, orbital computed tomography, clinical symptoms, and serum thyroxine and TRAb underpinned diagnoses.

This receptor was taken from a man aged 40-49 years with Graves' hyperthyroidism that later progressed to Graves' ophthalmopathy. V usage is TRBV2 and J usage is TRBJ1-5; the D is unclear. Material: blood. The DNA of the CDR3 is TGTGCCAGCAGTGAGGAGTTCGGACAGCCCCAGCATTTT. This translates into CASSEEFGQPQHF.